Listed here is a single T cell receptor beta chain. Its antigen is currently unknown. This record belongs to a study of shared clonotypes between healthy human individuals. Study in general: The donor pool was made up of a couple of women and a few men aged 18 to 49.

Adults of Caucasian background living in Nashville, Tennessee made up all donors. The germline CDR1 and CDR2 sequences are MNHEY and SMNVEV (reference sequence). The germline V and J ends were trimmed by 3 bases and 4 bases, with 12 bases remaining between them. The CDR3 sequence is 14 residues long. Findings of the study overall: Limited genetic and exposure-history diversity came from having few donors.

Assay: immunoSEQ multiplex PCR; the TCRdb copy retains only in-frame clones and omits some. This sample yields about 500,000 clones, of which roughly 80% are seen a single time; 12% belongs to the top ten. Sequencing input: PBMCs. This receptor was identified in a woman in her thirties or forties in good health. Some clones in this sample may be carry-over from other donors' samples. This rearrangement joins TRBV27 to TRBJ1-2; D is undetermined. The CDR3: CASSFRESSYGYTF. The DNA of the CDR3 is TGTGCCAGCAGTTTTCGGGAGTCTAGCTATGGCTACACCTTC.